Sequencing of this TCR beta chain was carried out in a study of T cell repertoires in cytomegalovirus infection (dated by TCRdb to between 2019 and 2020). In the study overall: Because public TCR beta signatures pointed to carriage of CMV infection together with the matching HLA type, the HLA type of each donor mattered for the analysis. The paper as a whole reports these results and caveats: The ex vivo response was dominated by HLA-C-restricted CMV-specific TCR beta clonotypes, which also provided the single most frequent clonotype in two of eight donors. In both this cohort and an independent cohort of over 350 donors, the cumulative frequency of public TCR beta family members distinguished carriers of CMV infection plus the relevant HLA type.

Including cysteine and phenylalanine, the CDR3 has 13 amino acids. This entry keeps only the CDR3 DNA: 39 bases, framed from base 1. Trimming removed 2 bases from V and 6 bases from J, leaving 11 bases between the germline ends. In the germline V gene, CDR1 corresponds to SGHNT and CDR2 to YENEEA. This clonotype was seen ten or more times. This receptor's antigen is unknown. The record has no base qualities; no much larger clone is one base away. The listed sequencing device is Illumina HiSeq 1500. TCRdb reprocessed the public reads (quality trimming at Q25 with fastp, clone calling with MiXCR) and kept in-frame beta chains. Rows with one shared CDR3 protein collapse into an entry with the most common genes and DNA. This sample gives approximately 700,000 distinct CDR3 sequences in total; 35% to 40% of them show up just once. The ten largest clones represent around 2.8% of the sample.

The chain employs TRBV11-3 and TRBJ2-7; D gene: possibly TRBD1, on 6 matching bases. This receptor was taken from a human donor in good health (CMV status not recorded). Some clones in this sample may be carry-over from other donors' samples. The material sequenced was PBMCs. The CDR3 has the sequence CASSLRRGSEQYF. The DNA sequence is given as TGTGCCAGCAGCTTACGCAGGGGCAGCGAGCAGTACTTC.